Following are 3 T cell receptor beta chains from one sample sequenced in a study of regulatory T cells in long-lasting Graves disease. The time point: newly diagnosed GD, antithyroid drugs for less than 3 months. After RNA was extracted from PBMCs, the TCR library was made from it. CDR3-region Arm-PCR and iRepertoire HTBI primers produced the TCR beta libraries. In TCRdb, the multiplex PCR reads were re-called with MiXCR into one record per CDR3 protein. The repertoire includes fewer than 550,000 distinct CDR3 sequences, 15% to 20% of them detected once, and 20% to 25% sits in the top ten. This sample was shared with a second study, whose subject was T cells in Graves' hyperthyroidism and ophthalmopathy.

This specimen consisted of peripheral blood mononuclear cells (PBMCs), obtained at new diagnosis, from a patient treated with antithyroid drugs. The receptors were gathered from a woman in her forties or fifties with Graves disease.

This clonotype was seen many times. The chain combines TRBV3-1 with TRBJ1-6; 9 bases match TRBD1. After removal of 4 bases from V and 11 bases from J, the junction contained 6 bases not matched to a gene. Germline-derived CDR1 and CDR2 are LGHDT and YNNKEL (reference sequence). CDR3 length: 14 residues. CDR3 sequence reads: CASSPARDRAPLHF. DNA for the CDR3: TGTGCCAGCAGCCCCGCCCGGGACAGGGCACCCCTCCACTTT.

V usage is TRBV6-1 and J usage is TRBJ1-4; the D is unclear. The CDR3 is 14 residues long. With 5 bases removed from V and 5 bases from J, the gap between germline ends came to 12 bases. Germline lookup yields CDR1 MNHNS and CDR2 SASEGT. CDR3 bases: TGTGCCAGCAGTAGAGACACCCGAAATGAAAAACTGTTTTTT. Protein sequence: CASSRDTRNEKLFF.

In this sample, this clonotype turned up a few times. CDR3 nucleotides: TGTGCCAGCAGTGAAAGCCGACAGGGTTACACTGAAGCTTTCTTT. This translates into CASSESRQGYTEAFF. This chain uses TRBV6-1 with TRBJ1-1; TRBD1 aligns across 7 bases. Looked up from germline, CDR1 is MNHNS and CDR2 is SASEGT. The V and J ends lost 2 bases and 3 bases, in that order; junction bases with no gene match: 6. The CDR3 is 15 residues long.